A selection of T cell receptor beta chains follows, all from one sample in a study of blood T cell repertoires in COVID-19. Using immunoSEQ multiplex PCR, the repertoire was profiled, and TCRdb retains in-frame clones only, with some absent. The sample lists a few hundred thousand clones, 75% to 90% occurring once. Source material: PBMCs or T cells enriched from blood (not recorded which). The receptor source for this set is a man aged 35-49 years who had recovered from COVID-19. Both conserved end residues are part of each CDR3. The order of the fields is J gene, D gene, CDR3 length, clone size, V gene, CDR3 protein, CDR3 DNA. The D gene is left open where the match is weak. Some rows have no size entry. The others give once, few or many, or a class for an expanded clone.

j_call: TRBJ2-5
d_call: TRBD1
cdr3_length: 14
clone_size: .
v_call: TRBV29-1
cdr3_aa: CSVEIQGDQETQYF
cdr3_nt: TGCAGCGTTGAGATACAGGGGGACCAAGAGACCCAGTACTTC

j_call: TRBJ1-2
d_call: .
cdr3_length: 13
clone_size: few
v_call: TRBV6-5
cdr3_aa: CASSYSGGEGYTF
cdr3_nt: TGTGCCAGCAGTTACTCAGGGGGGGAAGGCTACACCTTC

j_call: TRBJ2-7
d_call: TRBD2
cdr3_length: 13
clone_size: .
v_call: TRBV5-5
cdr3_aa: CASQTSGSYEQYF
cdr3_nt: TGTGCCAGCCAAACTAGCGGGAGCTACGAGCAGTACTTC

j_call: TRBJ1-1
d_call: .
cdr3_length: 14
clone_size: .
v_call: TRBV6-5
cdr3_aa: CASSYQQMNTEAFF
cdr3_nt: TGTGCCAGCAGTTACCAACAGATGAACACTGAAGCTTTCTTT

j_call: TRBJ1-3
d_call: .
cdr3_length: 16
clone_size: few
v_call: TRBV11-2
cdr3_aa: CASSSPTLPRGNTIYF
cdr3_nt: TGTGCCAGCAGCTCCCCAACCCTCCCGAGGGGAAACACCATATATTTT

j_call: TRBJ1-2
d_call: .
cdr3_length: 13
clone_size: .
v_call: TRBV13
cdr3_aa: CASSLWGQYGYTF
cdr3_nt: TGTGCCAGCAGCTTATGGGGGCAGTATGGCTACACCTTC

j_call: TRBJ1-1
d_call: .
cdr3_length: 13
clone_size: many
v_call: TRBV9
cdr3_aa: CASSVAWNTEAFF
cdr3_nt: TGTGCCAGCAGCGTAGCCTGGAACACTGAAGCTTTCTTT

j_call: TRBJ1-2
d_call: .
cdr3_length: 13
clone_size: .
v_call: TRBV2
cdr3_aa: CATGQLGRYGYTF
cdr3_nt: TGTGCCACCGGACAGCTCGGTCGATATGGCTACACCTTC

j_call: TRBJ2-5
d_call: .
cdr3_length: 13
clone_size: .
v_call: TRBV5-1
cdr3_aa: CASSPSEKETQYF
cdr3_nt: TGCGCCAGCAGCCCGAGCGAGAAAGAGACCCAGTACTTC

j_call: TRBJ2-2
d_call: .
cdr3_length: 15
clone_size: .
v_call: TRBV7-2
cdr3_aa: CASSLAPRGAGELFF
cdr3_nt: TGTGCCAGCAGCTTAGCCCCCAGGGGCGCCGGGGAGCTGTTTTTT

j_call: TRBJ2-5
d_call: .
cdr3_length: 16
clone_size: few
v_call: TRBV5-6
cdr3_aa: CASSPLPGGAKETQYF
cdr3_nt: TGTGCCAGCAGCCCCCTACCCGGAGGGGCGAAAGAGACCCAGTACTTC

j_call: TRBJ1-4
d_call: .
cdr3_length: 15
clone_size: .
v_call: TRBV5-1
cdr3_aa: CASSLGTIDNEKLFF
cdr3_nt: TGCGCCAGCAGCTTGGGTACGATAGATAATGAAAAACTGTTTTTT

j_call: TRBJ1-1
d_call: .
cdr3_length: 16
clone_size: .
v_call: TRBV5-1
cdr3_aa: CASSLNTGRGSTEAFF
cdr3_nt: TGCGCCAGCAGCTTGAATACAGGGAGGGGGAGCACTGAAGCTTTCTTT

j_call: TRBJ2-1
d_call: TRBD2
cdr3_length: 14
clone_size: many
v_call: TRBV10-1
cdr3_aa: CASSESGAGAEQFF
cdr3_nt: TGCGCCAGCAGTGAGTCAGGAGCGGGAGCTGAGCAGTTCTTC

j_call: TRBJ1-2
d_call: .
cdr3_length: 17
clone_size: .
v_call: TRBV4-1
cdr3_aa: CASSQDLKGGLGYGYTF
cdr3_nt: TGCGCCAGCAGCCAAGATCTAAAAGGGGGTCTTGGGTATGGCTACACCTTC

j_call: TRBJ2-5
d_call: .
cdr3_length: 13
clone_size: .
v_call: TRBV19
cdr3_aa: CASSRGGGETQYF
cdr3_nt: TGTGCCAGTAGTAGGGGAGGGGGAGAGACCCAGTACTTC